Given below is one TCR beta chain in context. Primers for the PCR totalled 60 Vbeta and 13 Jbeta. Method: immunoSEQ multiplex PCR; TCRdb's copy keeps in-frame clones and lacks some. Among about 98,000 clones listed, 55% to 80% were seen once. The sample comes from a study of cytomegalovirus exposure and HLA in healthy donors. Unmatched junction bases numbered 5, after V lost 6 bases and J lost 3 bases. Germline loops: CDR1 MNHNY, CDR2 SVGAGI (reference sequence). The CDR3 is 15 amino acids. The sequenced sample was PBMCs. J is TRBJ2-2 and V is TRBV6-6; TRBD2 matches at 9 bases. The clonotype was recovered from a human donor in good health. The CDR3 bases are TGTGCCAGCAGCTTTAGCGGGAGAGACACCGGGGAGCTGTTTTTT. Translated: CASSFSGRDTGELFF.